The clone carrying this T cell receptor beta chain showed up just once. Its antigen is not known. The data stem from a study of T cell responses to AZD1222 COVID-19 vaccine. Study summary: Second doses were pooled across both intervals (about 4 or about 12 weeks).

V was trimmed by 0 bases and J by 2 bases, leaving 8 bases between them. The CDR3 consists of 14 residues. CDR1 is MGHRA, CDR2 YSYEKL, per germline. Study findings and constraints: Repertoires were collected only later (after the peak T cell response had occurred). Baseline antibody screening turned up just six seropositive AZD1222 recipients.

Repertoires were generated with immunoSEQ multiplex PCR, while TCRdb's copy carries only in-frame clones and drops some. The sample comprises roughly 180,000 clones, about 90% of which are singletons, and about 2.5% rests with the top ten. The rearrangement uses TRBV4-1 and TRBJ2-7; no clear D gene. This receptor was taken from an adult in good health. The input for sequencing was peripheral blood, taken on day 0 of AZD1222 vaccination. CDR3 region: CASSQDYGPYEQYF. CDR3 coding DNA: TGCGCCAGCAGCCAAGATTACGGGCCCTACGAGCAGTACTTC.